This entry features one T cell receptor beta chain sequence. What it binds is not known. The sample is drawn from a study of shared clonotypes between healthy human individuals. Overall study results and limits: What naive subsets generally showed was a larger estimated richness than memory subsets showed. The study found roughly 5% of naive CD4 clonotypes shared across a handful of donors.

Produced via immunoSEQ multiplex PCR; TCRdb's table is partial and in-frame only. The sample has over a million clones, around 78% seen once. V shed 4 bases and J 6 bases; nucleotides not matched to a gene: 5. The CDR3 has 15 residues. Germline CDR1 reads SGDLS; CDR2 reads YYNGEE. This chain joins TRBV9 and TRBJ2-1, with 12 positions matching TRBD2. This sequence originates from a man aged 18 to 30 in good health. Some clones in this sample may be carry-over from other donors' samples. The sample consisted of memory CD4+ T cells from PBMCs. The subset: CD45RA-negative fraction. Here the CDR3 DNA reads TGTGCCAGCAGCTCCCGGACTAGCGGGACCAATGAGCAGTTCTTC. Translation gives CASSSRTSGTNEQFF.